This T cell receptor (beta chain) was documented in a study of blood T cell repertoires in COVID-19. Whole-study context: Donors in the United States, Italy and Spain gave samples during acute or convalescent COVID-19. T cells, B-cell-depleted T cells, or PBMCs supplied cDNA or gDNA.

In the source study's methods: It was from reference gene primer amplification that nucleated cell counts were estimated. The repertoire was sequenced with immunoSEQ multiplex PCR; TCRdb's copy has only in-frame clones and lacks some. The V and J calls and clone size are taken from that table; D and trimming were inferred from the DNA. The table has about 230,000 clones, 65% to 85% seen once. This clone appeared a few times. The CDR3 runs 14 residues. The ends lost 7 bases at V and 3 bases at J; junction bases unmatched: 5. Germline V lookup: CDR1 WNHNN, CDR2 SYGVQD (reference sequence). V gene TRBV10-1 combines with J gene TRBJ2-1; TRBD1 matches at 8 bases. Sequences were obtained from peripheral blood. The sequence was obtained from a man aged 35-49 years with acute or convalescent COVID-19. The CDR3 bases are TGCGCCAGCATGAGAGGGACAGGCTACAATGAGCAGTTCTTC. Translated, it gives CASMRGTGYNEQFF.